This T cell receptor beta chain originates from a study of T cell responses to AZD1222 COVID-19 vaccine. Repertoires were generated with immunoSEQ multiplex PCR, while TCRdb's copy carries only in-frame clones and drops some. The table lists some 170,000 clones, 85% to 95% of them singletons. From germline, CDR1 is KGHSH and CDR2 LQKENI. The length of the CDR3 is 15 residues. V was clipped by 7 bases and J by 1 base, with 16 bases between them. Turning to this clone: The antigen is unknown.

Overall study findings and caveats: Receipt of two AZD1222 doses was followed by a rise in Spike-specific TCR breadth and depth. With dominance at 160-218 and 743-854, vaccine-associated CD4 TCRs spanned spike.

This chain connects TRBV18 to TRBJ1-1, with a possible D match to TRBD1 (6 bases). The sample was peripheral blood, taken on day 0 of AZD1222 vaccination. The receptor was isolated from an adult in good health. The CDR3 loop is CASLRGYRENTEAFF. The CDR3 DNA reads TGTGCCAGCTTAAGGGGGTATCGCGAGAACACTGAAGCTTTCTTT.